A selection of T cell receptor beta chains follows, all from one sample in a study of blood T cells in healthy people across ages. TCRdb passed the 5' RACE reads through MiXCR, listing each CDR3 protein once. The sample includes hundreds of thousands of distinct CDR3 sequences, about 52% of them seen just once. Sequencing was carried out using blood. The receptors come from a man between 60 and 75 years old in good health. Each CDR3 is given without its conserved first and last residue.

V	CDR3
TRBV5-6	ANSFEGQTTDTQY
TRBV5-1	ASSPLQAAAAF
TRBV6-2/TRBV6-3	ASRTRTNTGELF
TRBV28	ASSEGVHEQY
TRBV27	ASSASGAGEQY
TRBV4-3	ASSHTQGLRVTDTQY
TRBV6-6	ASSHTGEGAKNIQY
TRBV29-1	SGDRWNEQF
TRBV21-1	ASFPRQPRIISTYEQY
TRBV29-1	SVEKPGEQY
TRBV6-2/TRBV6-3	ASTQGVGTDTQY
TRBV3-1	ACSQDRDFTDTQY
TRBV27	ASSAYGGTQY
TRBV25-1	ASMGQGIGEQY
TRBV5-1	ASSVTSGSKETQY
TRBV6-1	ASSQTGSQFDTQY
TRBV10-2	ASSNQYEQY
TRBV7-2	ARQSTERGYGYT
TRBV7-2	ASSLVAGNTY
TRBV25-1	ASTLGPLTEAF
TRBV12-3/TRBV12-4	ASSRGRAWETQY
TRBV7-2	ASSLATGGNQPQH
TRBV20-1	SANSLAKNIQY
TRBV28	ASSTVQGYEQY
TRBV7-8	ASSFGWETQY
TRBV7-2	ASSLVGVSVNNEQF
TRBV7-2	ASSLRSQTEKLF
TRBV10-3	AISEEVGTSGRVGQF
TRBV7-8	ASSLGTSGRRDTQY
TRBV4-2	ASSQRDSYGYT
TRBV20-1	SATSRGVGGSYNEQF
TRBV10-3	AISRTGDGGNEQF
TRBV10-2	ASSESRGLNNSPLH
TRBV29-1	SVEGPFDRDTYEQY
TRBV11-2	ASSTSGVNIQY
TRBV20-1	SARSTPGTPYEQY
TRBV20-1	SASPLAGSYNEQF